This T cell receptor (beta chain) was profiled in a study of blood T cell repertoires in COVID-19. Germline V CDR1 and CDR2: SGHTA, FQGNSA. J lost 1 base, V lost 3 bases, and 4 bases had no gene match. The CDR3 totals 15 residues. This clone was counted only a few times. Only in-frame clones appear in the TCRdb table, and some are missing; sequencing was by immunoSEQ multiplex PCR. The data contain some 66,000 clones, less than 85% of them singletons. The source is a man in his 60s with acute or convalescent COVID-19. The specimen sequenced was peripheral blood. The chain joins TRBV7-2 to TRBJ2-5, with 8 bases lining up with TRBD2. The CDR3 sequence is CASSLRRGAQETQYF. CDR3 nucleotides: TGTGCCAGCAGCTTGAGGCGGGGGGCCCAAGAGACCCAGTACTTC.